A single T cell receptor beta chain is shown here with its context. These data originate in a study of cytomegalovirus exposure and HLA in healthy donors. The CDR3 is made up of 15 amino acids. Trimming cost V 6 bases and J 0 bases, with 15 bases left between them. Germline assignment: CDR1 LNHDA and CDR2 SQIVND (reference sequence). PCR primers comprised 60 Vbeta and 13 Jbeta primers. Only in-frame clones appear in the TCRdb table, and some are missing; sequencing was by immunoSEQ multiplex PCR. This sample has approximately 220,000 clones, with 65% to 85% found just once. The source is a boy between 2 and 10 years old in good health and CMV-seronegative. Sequencing input: PBMCs. V and J are TRBV19 and TRBJ2-7; D gene unclear. The CDR3 reads CASSPTSHSSYEQYF. CDR3 sequence (DNA): TGTGCCAGTAGCCCTACTTCTCACAGCTCCTACGAGCAGTACTTC.